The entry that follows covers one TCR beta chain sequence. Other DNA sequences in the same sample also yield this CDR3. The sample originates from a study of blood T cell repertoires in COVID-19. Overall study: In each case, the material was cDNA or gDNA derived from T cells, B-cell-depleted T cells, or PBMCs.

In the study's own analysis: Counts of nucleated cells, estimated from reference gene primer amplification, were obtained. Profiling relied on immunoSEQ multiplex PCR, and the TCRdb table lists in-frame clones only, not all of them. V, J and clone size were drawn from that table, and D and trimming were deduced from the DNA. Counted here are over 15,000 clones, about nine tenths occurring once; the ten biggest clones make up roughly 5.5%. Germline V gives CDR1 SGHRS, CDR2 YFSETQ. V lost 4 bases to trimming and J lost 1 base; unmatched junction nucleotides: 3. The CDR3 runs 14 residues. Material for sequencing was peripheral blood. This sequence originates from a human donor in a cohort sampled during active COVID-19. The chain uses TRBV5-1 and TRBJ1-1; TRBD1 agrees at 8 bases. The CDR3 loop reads CASSRGQGNTEAFF. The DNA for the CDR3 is TGCGCCAGCAGCCGCGGACAGGGGAACACTGAAGCTTTCTTT.